These 2 T cell receptor beta chains were all obtained from the same sample, sequenced in a study of PD-1 blockade in mismatch repair-deficient tumors. TCRdb's table, derived via immunoSEQ multiplex PCR, lists solely in-frame clones and lacks some. The repertoire holds some 120,000 clones, with around 86% as singletons. The starting material was peripheral blood, obtained 44 weeks after starting pembrolizumab. These receptors were obtained from an adult with mismatch repair-deficient cancer.

The rearrangement uses TRBV18 and TRBJ1-2; TRBD1 aligns across 7 bases. J lost 4 bases, V lost 0 bases, and 8 bases had no gene match. Germline V lookup: CDR1 KGHSH, CDR2 LQKENI. The CDR3 totals 16 residues. The DNA of the CDR3 is TGTGCCAGCTCACCACCGGGCCGGGACAGAAGCTATGGCTACACCTTC. Encoded protein: CASSPPGRDRSYGYTF.

V usage is TRBV11-3 and J usage is TRBJ2-3, with 7 nucleotides matching TRBD1. The CDR3 is 16 amino acids. Germline lookup yields CDR1 SGHNT and CDR2 YENEEA. Losses at the gene ends were 5 bases for V and 1 base for J; bases not matched to a gene: 9. The CDR3 here is CASSAGGVGGTDTQYF. The CDR3 nucleotides are TGTGCCAGCAGCGCAGGGGGAGTGGGAGGCACAGATACGCAGTATTTT.